This T cell receptor (beta chain) was observed in a study of shared clonotypes between healthy human individuals. Findings and limits, study-wide: The authors sampled blood alone, and tissue repertoires likely differ. Represented diversity (both genetic and exposure-history) was limited by the small number of donors. Among donors, sharing of clonotypes was expected to be affected by sequencing depth.

For unsorted samples, genomic DNA was extracted from tens of millions of PBMCs. The table lists this clone with a few counts. The antigen is undetermined. The data were produced by immunoSEQ multiplex PCR, yet TCRdb's version contains in-frame clones alone and is incomplete. The sample has around 500,000 clones, over 70% seen once. Germline-derived CDR1 and CDR2 are MDHEN and SYDVKM. The V end was cut by 5 bases, the J end by 0 bases, with 17 bases between. CDR3 length: 17 residues. The sample was PBMCs. The sequence was obtained from a woman aged 40 to 55 in good health. Some clones in this sample may be carry-over from other donors' samples. The chain uses TRBV28 and TRBJ1-5; TRBD1 might be the D (5 bases). The CDR3 loop reads CASSPELDRDSNQPQHF. The CDR3 DNA sequence: TGTGCCAGCAGTCCAGAACTCGACAGAGATAGCAATCAGCCCCAGCATTTT.